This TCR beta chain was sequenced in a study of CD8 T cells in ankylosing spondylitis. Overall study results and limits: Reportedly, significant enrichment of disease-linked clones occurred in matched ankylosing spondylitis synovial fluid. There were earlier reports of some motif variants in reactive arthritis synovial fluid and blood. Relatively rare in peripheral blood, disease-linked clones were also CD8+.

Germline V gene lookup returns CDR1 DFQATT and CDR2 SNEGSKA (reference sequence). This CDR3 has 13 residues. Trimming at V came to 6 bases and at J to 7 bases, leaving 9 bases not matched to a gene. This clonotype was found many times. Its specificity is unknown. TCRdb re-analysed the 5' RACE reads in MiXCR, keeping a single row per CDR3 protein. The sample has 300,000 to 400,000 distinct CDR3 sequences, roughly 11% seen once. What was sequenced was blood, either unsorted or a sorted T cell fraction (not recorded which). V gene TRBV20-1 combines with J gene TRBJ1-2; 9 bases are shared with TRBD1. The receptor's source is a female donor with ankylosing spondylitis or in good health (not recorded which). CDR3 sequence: CSAPQQTGGGYTF. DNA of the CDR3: TGCAGTGCGCCCCAGCAGACAGGGGGTGGCTACACCTTC.